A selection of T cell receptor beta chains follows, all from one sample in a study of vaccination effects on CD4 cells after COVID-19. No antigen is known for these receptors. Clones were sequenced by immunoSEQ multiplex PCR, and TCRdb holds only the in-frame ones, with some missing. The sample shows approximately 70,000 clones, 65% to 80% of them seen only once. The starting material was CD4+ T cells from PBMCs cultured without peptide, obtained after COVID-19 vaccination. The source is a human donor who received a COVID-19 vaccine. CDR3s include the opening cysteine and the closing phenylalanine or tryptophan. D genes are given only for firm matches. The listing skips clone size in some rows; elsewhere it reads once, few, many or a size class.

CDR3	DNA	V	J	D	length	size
CASSLFRGPEYF	TGTGCCAGCAGTTTATTCAGGGGGCCGGAGTACTTC	TRBV28	TRBJ2-5	TRBD1	12	-
CASSLSTGPQHF	TGTGCCAGCAGCCTATCGACAGGGCCCCAGCATTTT	TRBV12-3/TRBV12-4	TRBJ1-5	-	12	-
CASSIAGGPGETQYF	TGTGCCAGTAGTATAGCGGGGGGGCCGGGAGAGACCCAGTACTTC	TRBV19	TRBJ2-5	TRBD2	15	-
CSASTRSKNTGELFF	TGCAGTGCTAGTACCCGGAGCAAAAACACCGGGGAGCTGTTTTTT	TRBV20-1	TRBJ2-2	-	15	once
CASSKDRGSTEAFF	TGTGCCAGCAGTAAAGACAGGGGGAGCACTGAAGCTTTCTTT	TRBV7-3	TRBJ1-1	TRBD1	14	-
CASSLGTGSIQYF	TGTGCCAGCTCACTCGGGACAGGGTCCATTCAGTACTTC	TRBV18	TRBJ2-4	TRBD1	13	-
CASRGGQGRGNEQFF	TGTGCCAGCAGGGGAGGACAGGGGAGGGGCAATGAGCAGTTCTTC	TRBV6-5	TRBJ2-1	TRBD1	15	-
CAWSDPGGKGTSRTDTQYF	TGTGCCTGGAGTGACCCCGGGGGGAAAGGGACTTCCCGCACAGATACGCAGTATTTT	TRBV30	TRBJ2-3	TRBD2	19	once
CASRDMGVQETQYF	TGTGCCAGCAGGGATATGGGGGTGCAAGAGACCCAGTACTTC	TRBV5-4	TRBJ2-5	-	14	-
CASSPRGRNQPQHF	TGTGCCAGCAGCCCCCGGGGGAGGAATCAGCCCCAGCATTTT	TRBV3-1/TRBV3-2	TRBJ1-5	-	14	-
CAWTRQGTTVATLHF	TGTGCCTGGACCAGACAGGGGACAACTGTAGCGACCCTCCACTTT	TRBV30	TRBJ1-6	TRBD1	15	-
CASSLIKGEETQYF	TGCGCCAGCAGCTTGATTAAGGGTGAAGAGACCCAGTACTTC	TRBV5-1	TRBJ2-5	-	14	-
CASRQGGHQNTEAFF	TGTGCCAGCAGACAAGGAGGACACCAGAACACTGAAGCTTTCTTT	TRBV5-4	TRBJ1-1	-	15	few
CATSDSPQETQYF	TGTGCCACCAGTGATAGTCCCCAAGAGACCCAGTACTTC	TRBV24-1	TRBJ2-5	-	13	-
CASSMIGATNEKLFF	TGTGCCAGTAGTATGATCGGAGCAACTAATGAAAAACTGTTTTTT	TRBV19	TRBJ1-4	-	15	few
CASSEGQSAFF	TGTGCCAGCAGTGAAGGACAATCGGCTTTCTTT	TRBV2	TRBJ1-1	-	11	once
CASRTIAGGNTGELFF	TGTGCCAGTAGGACCATAGCGGGGGGGAACACCGGGGAGCTGTTTTTT	TRBV19	TRBJ2-2	TRBD2	16	-
CASSSKTQYF	TGTGCCAGCAGTTCGAAGACCCAGTACTTC	TRBV28	TRBJ2-5	-	10	-
CASSQSPTNYGYTF	TGCGCCAGCAGTCAATCCCCTACTAACTATGGCTACACCTTC	TRBV23-1	TRBJ1-2	-	14	-
CASSFGAEETQYF	TGCGCCAGCAGCTTTGGGGCAGAAGAGACCCAGTACTTC	TRBV5-1	TRBJ2-5	-	13	few
CASSYESNYGYTF	TGTGCCAGCAGTTACGAGTCTAACTATGGCTACACCTTC	TRBV6-5	TRBJ1-2	-	13	-
CASRDPGGPDTQYF	TGCGCCAGCAGGGATCCGGGGGGCCCAGATACGCAGTATTTT	TRBV5-1	TRBJ2-3	-	14	-
CASTHIDRVGEKLFF	TGTGCCAGTACTCACATAGACAGGGTAGGCGAAAAACTGTTTTTT	TRBV19	TRBJ1-4	TRBD1	15	-
CASSERRGPTDTQYF	TGTGCCAGCAGTGAGCGGCGGGGTCCCACAGATACGCAGTATTTT	TRBV25-1	TRBJ2-3	-	15	-
CASSPGAGNQPQHF	TGTGCCAGCTCACCAGGGGCTGGCAATCAGCCCCAGCATTTT	TRBV18	TRBJ1-5	-	14	-
CATSEGDRGNQPQHF	TGTGCCACCAGTGAGGGGGACAGGGGAAATCAGCCCCAGCATTTT	TRBV24-1	TRBJ1-5	TRBD1	15	-
CASSPRDSGNTIYF	TGTGCCAGCAGTCCGAGGGACTCTGGAAACACCATATATTTT	TRBV7-2	TRBJ1-3	-	14	-
CASSQDPNPSSGNTIYF	TGTGCCAGCAGCCAAGATCCCAATCCCTCCTCTGGAAACACCATATATTTT	TRBV3-1/TRBV3-2	TRBJ1-3	-	17	few
CASTLLILNTEAFF	TGTGCCAGCACCCTCTTGATCCTGAACACTGAAGCTTTCTTT	TRBV28	TRBJ1-1	-	14	-
CASSLVSRASTDTQYF	TGTGCCAGCAGCTTAGTTAGTCGGGCATCCACAGATACGCAGTATTTT	TRBV7-2	TRBJ2-3	-	16	-
CASSLVTGGLLNEQFF	TGTGCCAGCAGCTTAGTGACGGGGGGGCTCTTAAATGAGCAGTTCTTC	TRBV7-2	TRBJ2-1	TRBD2	16	-
CASSEDIAGNTIYF	TGTGCCAGCAGCGAGGACATAGCCGGAAACACCATATATTTT	TRBV5-5	TRBJ1-3	-	14	-
CASSLGQGSSPLHF	TGTGCCAGCAGCTTGGGACAGGGGAGTTCACCCCTCCACTTT	TRBV3-1/TRBV3-2	TRBJ1-6	TRBD1	14	-
CASSEERGTEAFF	TGCGCCAGCAGTGAGGAAAGGGGCACTGAAGCTTTCTTT	TRBV10-1	TRBJ1-1	-	13	-
CASSEGTHTGELFF	TGTGCCAGCAGCGAGGGGACCCACACCGGGGAGCTGTTTTTT	TRBV9	TRBJ2-2	-	14	few
CATSRQEIAKNIQYF	TGTGCCACGTCCCGACAGGAGATAGCCAAAAACATTCAGTACTTC	TRBV2	TRBJ2-4	-	15	-
CASSEIVGVGNEQFF	TGTGCCAGCAGTGAGATCGTAGGGGTGGGCAATGAGCAGTTCTTC	TRBV2	TRBJ2-1	-	15	-
CATSDRTGPGELFF	TGTGCCACCAGTGACCGGACAGGGCCCGGGGAGCTGTTTTTT	TRBV24-1	TRBJ2-2	TRBD1	14	-
CASSLWGGNEQFF	TGTGCCAGCAGCTTGTGGGGCGGCAATGAGCAGTTCTTC	TRBV5-4	TRBJ2-1	-	13	-
CASSQDLGTSGDSGDTQYF	TGCGCCAGCAGCCAAGACCTCGGGACTAGCGGGGATTCGGGGGATACGCAGTATTTT	TRBV4-3	TRBJ2-3	TRBD2	19	-
CAISYRGTSNTGELFF	TGTGCCATCAGTTATCGAGGGACATCGAACACCGGGGAGCTGTTTTTT	TRBV10-3	TRBJ2-2	-	16	-
CAWSVRSNEKLFF	TGTGCCTGGAGTGTGAGATCTAATGAAAAACTGTTTTTT	TRBV30	TRBJ1-4	-	13	-
CASNRGGTGELFF	TGTGCCAGCAACCGAGGAGGCACCGGGGAGCTGTTTTTT	TRBV12-3/TRBV12-4	TRBJ2-2	-	13	once
CASVPGPPGLGTHRSDEQFF	TGCGCCAGCGTACCCGGCCCCCCGGGACTAGGGACACATCGCAGTGATGAGCAGTTCTTC	TRBV4-1	TRBJ2-1	TRBD2	20	-
CASSQAVPGQGAGEKLFF	TGTGCCAGCAGCCAAGCAGTCCCGGGACAGGGGGCGGGAGAAAAACTGTTTTTT	TRBV3-1/TRBV3-2	TRBJ1-4	TRBD1	18	-
CASSQEGQLANYGYTF	TGTGCCAGCAGTCAGGAGGGACAGTTAGCTAACTATGGCTACACCTTC	TRBV2	TRBJ1-2	TRBD1	16	once
CATSRDSSNYGYTF	TGTGCCACCAGCCGGGACAGTTCTAACTATGGCTACACCTTC	TRBV24-1	TRBJ1-2	TRBD1	14	few
CASSFDRGSYNEQFF	TGTGCCAGCAGCTTTGACAGGGGTTCCTACAATGAGCAGTTCTTC	TRBV7-8	TRBJ2-1	TRBD1	15	once
CASSSYESRSSPLHF	TGTGCCAGCAGCTCCTACGAGAGTCGTTCTTCACCCCTCCACTTT	TRBV5-6	TRBJ1-6	-	15	few
CASTLGSFNSPLHF	TGTGCCAGCACCCTGGGATCTTTTAATTCACCCCTCCACTTT	TRBV2	TRBJ1-6	-	14	-
CAISDGTSGGETQYF	TGTGCCATCAGTGACGGGACTAGCGGGGGGGAGACCCAGTACTTC	TRBV10-3	TRBJ2-5	TRBD2	15	-
CASSWGTAATNEKLFF	TGTGCCAGCAGCTGGGGGACGGCCGCAACTAATGAAAAACTGTTTTTT	TRBV7-9	TRBJ1-4	-	16	-